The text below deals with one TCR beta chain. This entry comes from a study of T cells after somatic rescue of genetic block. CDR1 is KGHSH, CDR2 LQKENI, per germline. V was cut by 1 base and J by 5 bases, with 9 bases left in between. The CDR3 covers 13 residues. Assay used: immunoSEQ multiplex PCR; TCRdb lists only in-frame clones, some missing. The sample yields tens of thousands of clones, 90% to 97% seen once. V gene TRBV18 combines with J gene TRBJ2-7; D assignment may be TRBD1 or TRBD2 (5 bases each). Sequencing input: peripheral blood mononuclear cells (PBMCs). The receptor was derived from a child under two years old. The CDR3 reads CASSPRSGHEQYF. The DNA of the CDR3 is TGTGCCAGCTCACCACGTTCGGGACACGAGCAGTACTTC.